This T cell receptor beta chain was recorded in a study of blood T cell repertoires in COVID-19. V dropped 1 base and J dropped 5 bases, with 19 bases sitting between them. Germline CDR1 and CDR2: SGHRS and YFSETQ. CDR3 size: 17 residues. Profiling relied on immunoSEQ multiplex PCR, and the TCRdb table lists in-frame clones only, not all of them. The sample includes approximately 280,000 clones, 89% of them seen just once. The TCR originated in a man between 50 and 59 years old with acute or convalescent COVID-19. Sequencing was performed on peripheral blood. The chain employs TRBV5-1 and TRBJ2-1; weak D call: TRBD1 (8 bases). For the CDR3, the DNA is TGCGCCAGCAGCTTGTTCCCCGTACAGGGGGGGAACAATGAGCAGTTCTTC. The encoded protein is CASSLFPVQGGNNEQFF.